This T cell receptor beta chain was sequenced during a study of vaccination effects on CD4 cells after COVID-19. Study-level background: ViraFEST used viral peptide pools to expand antigen-specific CD4+ T cells before sequencing. Wells each received around 2.1 million PBMC, cultured with around 10 IU/ml IL-2 and roughly 10 ug/ml peptides. The study, taken as a whole, reports: Marked contraction was observed in infection-induced and vaccine-induced clones late after vaccination.

Culture proceeded for 10 days, and CD4+ T cells were then isolated. Recipients of the vaccine had no prior SARS-CoV-2 infection and negative nucleocapsid antibodies. Per germline, CDR1 MNHEY and CDR2 SMNVEV (reference sequence). The CDR3 is 15 amino acids. V dropped 4 bases and J dropped 2; count of bases not matched to a gene: 4. Details on this clone: The antigen is undetermined.

Sequenced by immunoSEQ multiplex PCR; TCRdb stores in-frame clones only, minus some. The sample includes some 50,000 clones, roughly three fifths seen only once; the top ten take roughly 5.5%. The sequencing here drew on CD4+ T cells from PBMCs cultured without peptide, taken before COVID-19 vaccination. The receptor was isolated from a human donor who received a COVID-19 vaccine. The chain couples TRBV27 to TRBJ1-1; 10 bases match TRBD1. The CDR3 DNA reads TGTGCCAGCAGTTGGGGGGACAGGGGCAACACTGAAGCTTTCTTT. As protein: CASSWGDRGNTEAFF.